This note documents a single T cell receptor beta chain sequence. Antigen: not known. The source of the sample is a study of memory CD4+ T cells and cytomegalovirus serostatus. Across the whole study: Healthy Belgian adult donors included nine or ten CMV-positive and some 23 CMV-negative people. Study observations and caveats: CD4+ memory repertoires contained about two fifths of the 164 reported CMV TCRbeta sequences.

In the authors' workflow: After removing out-of-frame reads, over 2 million distinct TCRbeta sequences remained. This table comes from immunoSEQ multiplex PCR, and its TCRdb copy is limited to in-frame clones, with some not included. V and J calls plus clone size are reproduced from that table; the DNA served to infer D and trimming. The repertoire holds about 58,000 clones, roughly 84% seen once, with about 0.48% in the top ten. The sort gate was single viable CD3+CD4+CD8-CD45RO+ cells for memory CD4+ T cells. This CDR3 has 13 amino acids. V was shortened by 4 bases and J by 12 bases, with 13 bases between the two germline ends. Germline-derived CDR1 and CDR2 are LNHDA and SQIVND (reference sequence).

Sequencing was carried out using memory CD4+ T cells from blood. The sequence was obtained from an adult in good health and CMV-seronegative. Some clones in this sample may be carry-over from other donors' samples. J is TRBJ1-6 and V is TRBV19; D might be TRBD1 (5 bases). The CDR3: CASSKGTGLPLHF. The CDR3 region has the DNA TGTGCCAGTAGTAAAGGGACGGGGCTACCCCTCCACTTT.